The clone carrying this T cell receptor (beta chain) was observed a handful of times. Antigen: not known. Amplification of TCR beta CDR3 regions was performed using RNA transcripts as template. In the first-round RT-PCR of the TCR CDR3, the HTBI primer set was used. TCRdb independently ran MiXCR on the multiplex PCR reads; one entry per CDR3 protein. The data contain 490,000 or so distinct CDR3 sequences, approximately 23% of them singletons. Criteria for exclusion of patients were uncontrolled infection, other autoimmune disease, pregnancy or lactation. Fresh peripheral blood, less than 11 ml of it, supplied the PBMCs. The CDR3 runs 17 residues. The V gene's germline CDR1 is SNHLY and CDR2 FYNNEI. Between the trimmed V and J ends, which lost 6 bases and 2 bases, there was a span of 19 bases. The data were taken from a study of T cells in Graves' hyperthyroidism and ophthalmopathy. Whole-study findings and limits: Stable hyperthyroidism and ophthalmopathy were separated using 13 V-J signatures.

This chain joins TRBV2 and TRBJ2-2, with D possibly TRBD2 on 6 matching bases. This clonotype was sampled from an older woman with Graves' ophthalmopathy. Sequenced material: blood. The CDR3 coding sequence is TGTGCCAGCAGCCGCACTCGACTAGAAGTAAACACCGGGGAGCTGTTTTTT. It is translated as CASSRTRLEVNTGELFF.